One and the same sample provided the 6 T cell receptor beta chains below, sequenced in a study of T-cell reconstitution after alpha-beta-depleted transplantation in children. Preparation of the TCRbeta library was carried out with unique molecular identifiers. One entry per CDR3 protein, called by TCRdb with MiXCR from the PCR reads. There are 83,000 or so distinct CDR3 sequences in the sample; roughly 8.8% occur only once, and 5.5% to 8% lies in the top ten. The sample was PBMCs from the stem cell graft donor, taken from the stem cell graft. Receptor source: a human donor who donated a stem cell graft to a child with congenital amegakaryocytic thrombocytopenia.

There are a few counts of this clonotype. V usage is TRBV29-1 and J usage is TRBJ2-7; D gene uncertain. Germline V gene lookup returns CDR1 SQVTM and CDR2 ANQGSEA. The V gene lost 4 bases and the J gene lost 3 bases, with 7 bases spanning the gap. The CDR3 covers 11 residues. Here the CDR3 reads CSVVDIYEQYF. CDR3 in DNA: TGCAGCGTTGTGGATATCTACGAGCAGTACTTC.

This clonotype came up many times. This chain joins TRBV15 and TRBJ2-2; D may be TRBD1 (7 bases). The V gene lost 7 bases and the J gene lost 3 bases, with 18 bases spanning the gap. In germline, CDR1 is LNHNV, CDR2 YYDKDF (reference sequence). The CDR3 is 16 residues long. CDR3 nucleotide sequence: TGTGCCACCATTCCTGGTGGCAGGGGGGACACCGGGGAGCTGTTTTTT. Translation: CATIPGGRGDTGELFF. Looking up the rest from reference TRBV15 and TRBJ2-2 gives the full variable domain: DAMVIQNPRYQVTQFGKPVTLSCSQTLNHNVMYWYQQKSSQAPKLLFHYYDKDFNNEADTPDNFQSRRPNTSFCFLDIRSPGLGDTAMYLCATIPGGRGDTGELFFGEGSRLTVL.

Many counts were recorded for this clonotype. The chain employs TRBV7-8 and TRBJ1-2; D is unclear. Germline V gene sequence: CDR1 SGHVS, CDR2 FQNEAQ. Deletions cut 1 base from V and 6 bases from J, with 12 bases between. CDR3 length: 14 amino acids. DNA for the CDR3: TGTGCCAGCAGCTTAGAACTCCAAGGCGATGGCTACACCTTC. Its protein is CASSLELQGDGYTF.

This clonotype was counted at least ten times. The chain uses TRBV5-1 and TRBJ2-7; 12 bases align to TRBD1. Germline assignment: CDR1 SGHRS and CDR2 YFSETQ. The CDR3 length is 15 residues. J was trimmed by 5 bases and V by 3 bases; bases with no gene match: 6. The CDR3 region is CASSSGQGAINEQYF. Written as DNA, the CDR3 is TGCGCCAGCAGCTCGGGACAGGGGGCGATAAACGAGCAGTACTTC. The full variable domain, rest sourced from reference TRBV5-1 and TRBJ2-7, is KAGVTQTPRYLIKTRGQQVTLSCSPISGHRSVSWYQQTPGQGLQFLFEYFSETQRNKGNFPGRFSGRQFSNSRSEMNVSTLELGDSALYLCASSSGQGAINEQYFGPGTRLTVT.

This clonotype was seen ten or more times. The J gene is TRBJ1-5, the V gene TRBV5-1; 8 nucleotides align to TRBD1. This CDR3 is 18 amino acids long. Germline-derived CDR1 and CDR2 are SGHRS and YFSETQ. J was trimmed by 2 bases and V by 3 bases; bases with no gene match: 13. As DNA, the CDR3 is TGCGCCAGCAGCTCCCGTGGGACAGGATCTTCGGGCAATCAGCCCCAGCATTTT. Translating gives CASSSRGTGSSGNQPQHF.

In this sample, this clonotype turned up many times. CDR3 region: CSAPAGLAGLSTDTQYF. CDR3 coding DNA: TGCAGTGCCCCAGCGGGGCTAGCGGGACTTAGCACAGATACGCAGTATTTT. The gene calls are TRBV20-1 and TRBJ2-3; TRBD2 matches at 9 bases. The V gene end was trimmed by 6 bases and the J gene end by 0 bases; junction bases not matched to a gene: 13. Germline-derived CDR1 and CDR2 are DFQATT and SNEGSKA (reference sequence). This CDR3 has 17 amino acids.